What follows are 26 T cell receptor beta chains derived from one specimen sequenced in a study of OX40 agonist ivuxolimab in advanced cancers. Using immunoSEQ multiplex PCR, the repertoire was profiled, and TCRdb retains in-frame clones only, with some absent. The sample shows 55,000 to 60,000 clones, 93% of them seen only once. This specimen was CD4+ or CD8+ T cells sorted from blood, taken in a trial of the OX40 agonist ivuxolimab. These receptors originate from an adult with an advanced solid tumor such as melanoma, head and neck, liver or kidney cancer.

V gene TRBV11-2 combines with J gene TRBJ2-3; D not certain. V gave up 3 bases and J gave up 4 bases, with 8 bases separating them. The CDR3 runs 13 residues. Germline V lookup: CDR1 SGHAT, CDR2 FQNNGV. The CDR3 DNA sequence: TGTGCCAGCAGCTTGTTTAAGGCAGATACGCAGTATTTT. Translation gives CASSLFKADTQYF. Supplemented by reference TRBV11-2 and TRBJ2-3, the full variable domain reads EAGVAQSPRYKIIEKRQSVAFWCNPISGHATLYWYQQILGQGPKLLIQFQNNGVVDDSQLPKDRFSAERLKGVDSTLKIQPAKLEDSAVYLCASSLFKADTQYFGPGTRLTVL.

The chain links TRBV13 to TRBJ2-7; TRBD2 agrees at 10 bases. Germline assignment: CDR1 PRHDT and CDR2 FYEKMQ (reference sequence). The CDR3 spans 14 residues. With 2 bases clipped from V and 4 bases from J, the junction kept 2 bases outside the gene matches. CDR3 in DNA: TGTGCCAGCAGCTTAAGGACTAGCGGATACGAGCAGTACTTC. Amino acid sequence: CASSLRTSGYEQYF.

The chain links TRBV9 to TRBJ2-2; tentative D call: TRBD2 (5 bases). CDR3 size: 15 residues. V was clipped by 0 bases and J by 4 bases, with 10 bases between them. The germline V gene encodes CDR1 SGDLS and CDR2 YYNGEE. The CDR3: CASSVDDRGTGELFF. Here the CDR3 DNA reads TGTGCCAGCAGCGTAGACGACCGGGGCACCGGGGAGCTGTTTTTT.

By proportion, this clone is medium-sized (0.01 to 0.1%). The CDR3 bases are TGTGCCTGGTGGGGCAGCTATGGCTACACCTTC. The encoded protein is CAWWGSYGYTF. J is TRBJ1-2 and V is TRBV5-4; weak D call: TRBD1 (5 bases). The CDR3 runs to 11 residues. Germline loops: CDR1 SGHNT, CDR2 YYREEE (reference sequence). The V end lost 10 bases, the J end lost 4 bases, and 11 bases lay between the germline ends.

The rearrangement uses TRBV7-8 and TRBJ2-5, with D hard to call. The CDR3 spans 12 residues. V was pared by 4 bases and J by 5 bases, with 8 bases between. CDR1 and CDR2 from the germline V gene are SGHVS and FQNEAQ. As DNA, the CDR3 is TGTGCCAGCAGCTCCCTCTGGGAGACCCAGTACTTC. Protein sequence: CASSSLWETQYF.

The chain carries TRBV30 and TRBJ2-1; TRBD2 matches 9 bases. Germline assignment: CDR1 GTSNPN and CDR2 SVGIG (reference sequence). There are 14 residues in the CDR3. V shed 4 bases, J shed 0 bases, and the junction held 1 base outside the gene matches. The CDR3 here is CAWNSGSSYNEQFF. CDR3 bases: TGTGCCTGGAATAGCGGGAGCTCCTACAATGAGCAGTTCTTC.

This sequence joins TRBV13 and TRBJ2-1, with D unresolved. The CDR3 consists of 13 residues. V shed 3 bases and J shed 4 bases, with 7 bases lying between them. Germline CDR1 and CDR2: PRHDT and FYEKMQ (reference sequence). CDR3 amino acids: CASSFGQYNEQFF. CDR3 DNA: TGTGCCAGCAGCTTCGGTCAATACAATGAGCAGTTCTTC.

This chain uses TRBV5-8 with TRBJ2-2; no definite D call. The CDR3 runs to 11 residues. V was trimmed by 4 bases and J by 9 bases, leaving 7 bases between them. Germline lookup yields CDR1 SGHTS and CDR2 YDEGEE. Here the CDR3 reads CASSLGWELFF. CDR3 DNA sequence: TGTGCCAGCAGCCTCGGTTGGGAGCTGTTTTTT.

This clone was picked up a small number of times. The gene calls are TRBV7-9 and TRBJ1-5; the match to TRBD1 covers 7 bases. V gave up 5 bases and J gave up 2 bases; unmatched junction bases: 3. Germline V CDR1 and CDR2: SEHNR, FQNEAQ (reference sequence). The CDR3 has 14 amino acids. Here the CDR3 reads CASSPGQGNQPQHF. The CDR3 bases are TGTGCCAGCAGCCCCGGACAGGGCAATCAGCCCCAGCATTTT.

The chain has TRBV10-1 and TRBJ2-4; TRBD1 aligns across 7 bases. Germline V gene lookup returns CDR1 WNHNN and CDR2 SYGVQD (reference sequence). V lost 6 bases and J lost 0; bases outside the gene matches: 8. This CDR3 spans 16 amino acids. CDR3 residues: CASRPGQALAKNIQYF. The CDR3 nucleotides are TGCGCCAGCAGACCAGGACAGGCCCTAGCCAAAAACATTCAGTACTTC.

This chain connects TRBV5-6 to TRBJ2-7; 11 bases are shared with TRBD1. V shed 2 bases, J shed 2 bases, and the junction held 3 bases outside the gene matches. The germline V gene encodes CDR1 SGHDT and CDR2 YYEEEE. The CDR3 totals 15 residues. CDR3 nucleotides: TGTGCCAGCAGCTTCGCGGGACAGGGGGCCTACGAGCAGTACTTC. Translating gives CASSFAGQGAYEQYF.

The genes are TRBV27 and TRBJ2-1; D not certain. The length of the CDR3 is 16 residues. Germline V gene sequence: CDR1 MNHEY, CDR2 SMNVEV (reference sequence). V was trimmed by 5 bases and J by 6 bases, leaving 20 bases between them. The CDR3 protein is CASSLQTNGFGNEQFF. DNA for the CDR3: TGTGCCAGCAGTCTCCAGACAAACGGGTTTGGCAATGAGCAGTTCTTC.

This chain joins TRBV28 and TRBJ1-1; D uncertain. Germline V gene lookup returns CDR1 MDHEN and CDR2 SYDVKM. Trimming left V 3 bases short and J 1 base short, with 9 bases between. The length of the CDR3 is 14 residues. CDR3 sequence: CASSFPGANTEAFF. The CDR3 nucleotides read TGTGCCAGCAGTTTTCCAGGCGCGAACACTGAAGCTTTCTTT.

The CDR3 region has the DNA TGTGCCAGCAGTGTTAGCGGGAGAATTAACGAGCAGTACTTC. Amino acid sequence: CASSVSGRINEQYF. The chain couples TRBV6-1 to TRBJ2-5, with 9 nucleotides matching TRBD2. The J call may be wrong; the DNA end is better matched by TRBJ2-7. CDR3 length equals 14 residues. The germline gives CDR1 MNHNS, CDR2 SASEGT.

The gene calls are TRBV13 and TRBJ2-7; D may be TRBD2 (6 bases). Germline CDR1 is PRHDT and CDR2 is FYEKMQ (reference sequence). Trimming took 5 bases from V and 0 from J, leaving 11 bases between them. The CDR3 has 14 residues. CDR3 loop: CASSLSGYSYEQYF. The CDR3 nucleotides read TGTGCCAGCAGCCTTAGCGGCTACTCCTACGAGCAGTACTTC. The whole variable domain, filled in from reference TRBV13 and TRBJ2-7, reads AAGVIQSPRHLIKEKRETATLKCYPIPRHDTVYWYQQGPGQDPQFLISFYEKMQSDKGSIPDRFSAQQFSDYHSELNMSSLELGDSALYFCASSLSGYSYEQYFGPGTRLTVT.

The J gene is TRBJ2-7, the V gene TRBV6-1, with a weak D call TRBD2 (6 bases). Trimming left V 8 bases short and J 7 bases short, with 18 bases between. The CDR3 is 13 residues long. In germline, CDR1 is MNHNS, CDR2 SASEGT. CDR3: CASLGGPNEEQYF. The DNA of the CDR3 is TGTGCCAGCCTGGGGGGACCCAATGAAGAGCAGTACTTC.

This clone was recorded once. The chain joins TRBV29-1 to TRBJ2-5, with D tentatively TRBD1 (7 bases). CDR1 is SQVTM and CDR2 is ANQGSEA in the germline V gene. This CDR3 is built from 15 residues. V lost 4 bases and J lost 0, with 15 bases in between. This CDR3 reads CSVGGGTVYQETQYF. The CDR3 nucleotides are TGCAGCGTTGGAGGCGGGACAGTGTACCAAGAGACCCAGTACTTC.

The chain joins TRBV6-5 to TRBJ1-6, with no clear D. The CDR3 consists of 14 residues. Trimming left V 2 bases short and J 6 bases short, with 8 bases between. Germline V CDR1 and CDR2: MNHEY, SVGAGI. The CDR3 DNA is TGTGCCAGCAGTTACGCGACTGTTAATTCACCCCTCCACTTT. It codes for CASSYATVNSPLHF.

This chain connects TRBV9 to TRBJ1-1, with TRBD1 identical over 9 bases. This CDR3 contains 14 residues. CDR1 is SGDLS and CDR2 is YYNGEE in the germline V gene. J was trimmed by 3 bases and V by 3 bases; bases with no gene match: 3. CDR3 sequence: CASSATGGYTEAFF. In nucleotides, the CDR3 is TGTGCCAGCAGCGCGACAGGGGGTTACACTGAAGCTTTCTTT.

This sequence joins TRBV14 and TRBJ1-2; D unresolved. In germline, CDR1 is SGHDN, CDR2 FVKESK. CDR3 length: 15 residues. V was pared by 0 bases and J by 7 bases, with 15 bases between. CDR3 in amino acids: CASSQEAPFTGGYTF. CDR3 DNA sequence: TGTGCCAGCAGCCAAGAAGCCCCCTTTACGGGTGGCTACACCTTC.

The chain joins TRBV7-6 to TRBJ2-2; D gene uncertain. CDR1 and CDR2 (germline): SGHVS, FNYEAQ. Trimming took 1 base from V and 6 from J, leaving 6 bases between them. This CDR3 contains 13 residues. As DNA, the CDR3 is TGTGCCAGCAGCTTAGAACTTGCCGGGGAGCTGTTTTTT. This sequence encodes CASSLELAGELFF.

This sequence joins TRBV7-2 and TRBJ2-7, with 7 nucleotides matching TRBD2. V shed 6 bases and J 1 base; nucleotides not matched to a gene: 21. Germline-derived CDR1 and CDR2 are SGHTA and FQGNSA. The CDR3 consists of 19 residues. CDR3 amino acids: CASRGVGGSDRSWSYEQYF. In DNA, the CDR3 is TGTGCCAGCAGGGGTGTAGGCGGGAGTGATAGAAGTTGGTCCTACGAGCAGTACTTC.

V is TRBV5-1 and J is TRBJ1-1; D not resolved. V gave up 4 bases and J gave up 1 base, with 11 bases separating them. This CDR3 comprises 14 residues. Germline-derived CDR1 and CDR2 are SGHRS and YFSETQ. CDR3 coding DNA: TGCGCCAGCAGCCTGAGGACGGGGAACACTGAAGCTTTCTTT. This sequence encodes CASSLRTGNTEAFF.

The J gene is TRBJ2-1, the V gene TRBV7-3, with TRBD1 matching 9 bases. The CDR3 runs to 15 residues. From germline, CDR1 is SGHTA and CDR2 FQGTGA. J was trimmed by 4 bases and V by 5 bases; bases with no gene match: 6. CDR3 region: CASSLGQGYYNEQFF. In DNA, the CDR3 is TGTGCCAGCAGCCTCGGACAGGGGTATTACAATGAGCAGTTCTTC.

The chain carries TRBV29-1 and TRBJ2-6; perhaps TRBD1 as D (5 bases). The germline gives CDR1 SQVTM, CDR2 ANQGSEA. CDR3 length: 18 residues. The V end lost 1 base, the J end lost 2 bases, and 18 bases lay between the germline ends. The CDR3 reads CSVEVPRQSLTGANVLTF. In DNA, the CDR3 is TGCAGCGTTGAAGTTCCGAGACAGTCTTTAACTGGGGCCAACGTCCTGACTTTC.

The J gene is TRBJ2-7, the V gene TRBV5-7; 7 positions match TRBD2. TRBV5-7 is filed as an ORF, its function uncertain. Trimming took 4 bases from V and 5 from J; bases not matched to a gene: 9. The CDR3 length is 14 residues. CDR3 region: CASSVGGDGHEQYF. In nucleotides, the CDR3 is TGTGCCAGCAGCGTGGGGGGGGATGGCCACGAGCAGTACTTC.